This T cell receptor (beta chain) was sequenced in a study of identifying expanded T cells in peripheral blood. General study results and limits: Over approximately two and four weeks, about 16.4 and 19 clones changed, versus approximately 1.2 between replicates. Approximately two-week clone count variance significantly increased as total template count grew.

Clones were read by immunoSEQ multiplex PCR, and TCRdb kept only the in-frame ones, dropping some. This sample has about 78,000 clones, with about 83% found just once. A remark on this clone: Antigen specificity is unknown.

Collection occurred without any documented infections or immune events in donors. Sequencing input: blood. The TCR comes from a person aged 18 to 75 in good health.

CDR3 nucleotides: TGTGCCAGCAGCTTAGTTGGATACGAGCAGTACTTC. The encoded protein is CASSLVGYEQYF. The V gene is TRBV7-8, the J gene TRBJ2-7; the D is unclear. CDR3 length: 12 residues. Deletions cut 1 base from V and 4 bases from J, with 5 bases between. CDR1 SGHVS and CDR2 FQNEAQ come from the germline V gene. Drawing the rest from reference TRBV7-8 and TRBJ2-7, the complete variable domain is GAGVSQSPRYKVAKRGQDVALRCDPISGHVSLFWYQQALGQGPEFLTYFQNEAQLDKSGLPSDRFFAERPEGSVSTLKIQRTQQEDSAVYLCASSLVGYEQYFGPGTRLTVT.